This TCR beta chain was recovered during a study of blood T cells in healthy people across ages (dated by TCRdb to about 2015). At the level of the whole study: In model experiments, template switching captured roughly one uniquely barcoded TCR beta cDNA molecule for every two T cells. Using deep sequencing normalized with unique cDNA molecular identifiers, the study measured how TCR beta repertoire diversity changes with age. Four age groups were formed from the donors: young (average 16 years), middle-aged (less than 40), aged (62) and long-lived (around 80). To avoid experimental bias, donors of different ages were spread randomly across the sequencing lanes. The study analyzed two additional independent replicas of 1 million unique cDNA reads from the same blood draw for two donors, one aged 18 to 30 and one aged 80 or older.

Library preparation used 5' RACE. Instrument used: Illumina HiSeq 2500. A second PCR of about 7 to 12 cycles was performed with a sample-barcoded 5' primer and a J-beta primer mix. Each TCR beta cDNA molecule received a unique molecular identifier from a template-switch 5' adaptor carrying 12 random nucleotides. Each sample yielded at least 3 million CDR3-containing paired-end reads. First-strand cDNA synthesis was performed from all RNA using the Mint cDNA synthesis kit, with priming by a TRBC-specific oligonucleotide. Following uracil-DNA glycosylase treatment, all cDNA underwent a first 18-cycle PCR with the universal primers M1SS and BC2_uni_R. The study's processing was this. For normalization, 1 million high-quality reads, each with a distinct molecular identifier, were randomly selected from each sample. Instead of being binned into consensus sequences, reads that shared molecular identifiers were thrown out. MiTCR, with a Q25 quality threshold and the strictest error-elimination algorithm, was used for CDR3 identification, clonotype clustering and error correction. Lower-bound total TCR beta diversity was estimated with a nonparametric unseen species model using Euler transformation. TCRdb trimmed public reads at Q25 via fastp, called clones via MiXCR and kept in-frame beta chains. CDR3 protein sequences are deduplicated, and each keeps its most common genes and DNA. The V and J calls were not made by the authors but by TCRdb's processing. The sample profile shows about 830,000 distinct CDR3 sequences; approximately 65% of them were found once. The ten largest make up 28% of the sample.

Concerning this clonotype: Its antigen is not yet known. Base qualities were left out, and no much larger clone turns up one base away.

Results and caveats for the whole study, not just this receptor: A strong correlation was found between observed TCR beta diversity and the percentage of naive T cells measured by flow cytometry. Because profiling used bulk unsorted PBMCs, naive and antigen-experienced compartments could not be compared conclusively. Observed TCR beta diversity per million T cells fell roughly linearly with age, and a significant reduction was already apparent by age about 36. Compared with the aged group, the long-lived group had more naive CD4+ T cells, fewer expanded clones and increased TCR diversity, a pattern suggesting age selection. Estimates of total diversity based on one million sequenced T cells were regarded as lower bounds and as underestimates. The CMV infection status of donors was not known, potentially confounding age-related changes in expanded clonotypes.

The roughly 39 donors, aged roughly 6 to 95 years, were systemically healthy Caucasian individuals from Russia. Each donor gave ten milliliters of peripheral blood, drawn into EDTA-treated Vacutainer tubes. Ficoll-Paque density-gradient centrifugation was used to isolate PBMCs, with at least 7 million per sample. Total RNA was extracted from PBMCs with Trizol reagent, with at least 5.5 micrograms obtained per sample. For every donor, an aliquot of PBMCs went through flow cytometry to measure the percentages of naive CD45RAhigh/CD27high T cells. The TCR sequence derives from a man aged 30 to 45 in good health. The sample consisted of blood.

The nucleotide sequence is TGTGCCAGCAGACCAAGCGGGGGTATTTACAATGAGCAGTTCTTC. Its protein is CASRPSGGIYNEQFF. This receptor chain uses TRBV7-2 and TRBJ2-1; 8 of the junction bases match TRBD2. From a lookup of the germline V gene, CDR1 and CDR2 are SGHTA and FQGNSA. From cysteine to phenylalanine, the CDR3 is 15 amino acids long. Solely the CDR3 DNA is kept, with 45 bases framed from the first base. Ends trimmed: V by 6 bases, J by 4 bases; bases unmatched to a gene: 8.